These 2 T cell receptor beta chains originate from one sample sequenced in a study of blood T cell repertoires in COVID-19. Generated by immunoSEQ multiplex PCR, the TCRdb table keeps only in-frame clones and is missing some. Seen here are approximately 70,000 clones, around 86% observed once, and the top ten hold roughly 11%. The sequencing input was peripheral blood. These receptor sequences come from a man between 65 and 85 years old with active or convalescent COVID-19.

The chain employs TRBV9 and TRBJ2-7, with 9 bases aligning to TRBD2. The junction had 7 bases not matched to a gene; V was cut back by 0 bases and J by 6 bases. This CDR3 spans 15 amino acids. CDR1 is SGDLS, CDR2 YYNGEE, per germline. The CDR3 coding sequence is TGTGCCAGCAGCGTAGGGGGGCTAGCGGGACTCGAGCAGTACTTC. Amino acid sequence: CASSVGGLAGLEQYF.

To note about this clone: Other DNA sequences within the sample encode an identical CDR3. CDR3 loop: CASSLRQGGNEQFF. The CDR3 DNA is TGTGCCAGCAGCCTTCGACAGGGGGGCAATGAGCAGTTCTTC. The chain carries TRBV3-1 (or the pseudogene TRBV3-2) and TRBJ2-1, with 9 bases fitting TRBD1. J was trimmed by 6 bases and V by 4 bases; bases with no gene match: 4. CDR1 LGHDT and CDR2 YNNKEL come from the germline V gene (reference sequence). CDR3 length: 14 residues.